The clone carrying this TCR beta chain appeared many times. This sample is part of a study of T cell repertoires in cytomegalovirus infection. Germline CDR1 reads SEHNR; CDR2 reads FQNEAQ (reference sequence). The CDR3 totals 16 residues. Trimming cost V 2 bases and J 0 bases; bases outside gene matches: 2. MiXCR was run by TCRdb on the reads, yielding one entry per CDR3 protein. Of 600,000 to 800,000 distinct CDR3 sequences listed, approximately 24% are singletons. Sequencing was carried out using CD8+ T cells from PBMCs. The origin of this receptor is a human donor in good health (CMV status not recorded). Some clones in this sample may be carry-over from other donors' samples. The chain combines TRBV7-9 with TRBJ2-2; TRBD1 matches at 8 bases. CDR3 sequence (DNA): TGTGCCAGCAGCTTAAGGGACAGGCCGAACACCGGGGAGCTGTTTTTT. Residues: CASSLRDRPNTGELFF. Complete variable domain (other parts from reference TRBV7-9 and TRBJ2-2): DTGVSQNPRHKITKRGQNVTFRCDPISEHNRLYWYRQTLGQGPEFLTYFQNEAQLEKSRLLSDRFSAERPKGSFSTLEIQRTEQGDSAMYLCASSLRDRPNTGELFFGEGSRLTVL.